This T cell receptor (beta chain) is from a study of T cells in women clearing cervical HPV infection. Overall study: Case blood was drawn a median approximately 160 days after lesion detection.

Study findings and constraints: It is unknown whether associations predate infection; no effector/memory or HPV-specific sorting. Cases carried less TRBV6-7 than controls: roughly 0.12% versus 0.17%.

On this clone itself: What it binds is unknown. The CDR3 extends 3 residues past the end of the read, so its final part is completed from the germline J gene.

Trimming pared 4 bases from V and 0 bases from J, leaving 5 bases between. CDR1 KGHSH and CDR2 LQKENI come from the germline V gene. The CDR3 sequence is 13 residues long. Data came from immunoSEQ multiplex PCR; TCRdb stores just in-frame clones and leaves some out. This table holds 20,000 to 25,000 clones. The material sequenced was blood buffy coat. The J gene is TRBJ2-3, the V gene TRBV18; unclear D gene. The TCR originated in a woman between 18 and 69 years old with a cervical HPV16 infection that either progressed to CIN3+ or cleared (not recorded which). The CDR3 DNA, read in part, is TGTGCCAGCTCACGAGCTAGCACAGATACG. As protein: CASSRASTDT. The whole CDR3 sequence is CASSRASTDTQYF.